The rows below give T cell receptor beta chains drawn from one sample of a study of blood T cell repertoires in COVID-19. The assay was immunoSEQ multiplex PCR, and TCRdb's table has in-frame clones only and misses some. The table includes approximately 290,000 clones, about 86% detected once. Sequenced: peripheral blood. The origin of the receptors is a person aged 65-85 years with COVID-19, enrolled during active disease. CDR3s include the opening cysteine and the closing phenylalanine or tryptophan. Fields, in order: V gene, J gene, D gene, clone size, CDR3 protein, CDR3 DNA. D genes are given only for firm matches. Some rows mark clone size as missing; the rest say once, few, many or name a class of expanded clone.

TRBV29-1	TRBJ1-2	TRBD1	many	CSVEDLVTGEFFVYGYTF	TGCAGCGTTGAAGATCTGGTGACAGGGGAGTTTTTTGTCTATGGCTACACCTTC
TRBV10-3	TRBJ1-2	NA	NA	CAISESLMYGYTF	TGTGCCATCAGTGAGTCTCTTATGTATGGCTACACCTTC
TRBV19	TRBJ2-1	TRBD2	NA	CASSIVSGSLVEQFF	TGTGCCAGTAGTATTGTTAGCGGGAGCTTGGTTGAGCAGTTCTTC
TRBV7-7	TRBJ2-1	TRBD2	NA	CASSPGTSGSYNEQFF	TGTGCCAGCAGCCCAGGGACTAGCGGCTCCTACAATGAGCAGTTCTTC
TRBV4-3	TRBJ2-1	TRBD2	NA	CASSQESTSGRAYNEQFF	TGCGCCAGCAGCCAAGAGTCCACTAGCGGGAGGGCGTACAATGAGCAGTTCTTC
TRBV27	TRBJ1-5	NA	NA	CASSQLRSNQPQHF	TGTGCCAGCAGTCAACTCCGGAGCAATCAGCCCCAGCATTTT
TRBV4-3	TRBJ1-1	TRBD1	NA	CASSLDRGRTEAFF	TGCGCCAGCAGCCTGGACAGGGGACGCACTGAAGCTTTCTTT
TRBV28	TRBJ2-2	NA	NA	CASTPGLSKGWELFF	TGTGCCAGCACCCCGGGATTGTCTAAGGGATGGGAGCTGTTTTTT
TRBV4-3	TRBJ2-7	TRBD1	few	CASSQDGTASDEQYF	TGCGCCAGCAGCCAAGATGGGACAGCATCCGACGAGCAGTACTTC
TRBV2	TRBJ2-1	TRBD2	NA	CASKQRDFNEQFF	TGTGCCAGCAAACAGCGGGATTTCAATGAGCAGTTCTTC
TRBV15	TRBJ1-1	TRBD1	NA	CATSAEGARNTEAFF	TGTGCCACCAGTGCGGAGGGGGCGCGGAACACTGAAGCTTTCTTT
TRBV19	TRBJ2-2	TRBD2	NA	CATGRGELFF	TGTGCCACCGGGAGGGGGGAGCTGTTTTTT
TRBV21-1	TRBJ2-1	NA	once	CASSPRQQRDPDSYNEQFF	TGTGCCAGCAGCCCCCGACAACAGCGGGACCCTGACTCCTACAATGAGCAGTTCTTC
TRBV10-3	TRBJ2-3	TRBD2	NA	CAILETSGGNTDTQYF	TGTGCCATCTTGGAGACTAGCGGGGGGAACACAGATACGCAGTATTTT
TRBV6-5	TRBJ2-1	NA	NA	CASTRGSASYNEQFF	TGTGCCAGCACCCGGGGGAGCGCTTCCTACAATGAGCAGTTCTTC
TRBV18	TRBJ2-2	TRBD2	NA	CASSPGREAGELFF	TGTGCCAGCTCACCAGGACGGGAGGCCGGGGAGCTGTTTTTT
TRBV18	TRBJ2-7	NA	NA	CASSPKADYEQYF	TGTGCCAGCTCACCGAAGGCGGATTACGAGCAGTACTTC
TRBV7-6	TRBJ1-5	NA	NA	CASSLEQGSSDQPQHF	TGTGCCAGCAGCTTAGAACAAGGGAGTTCCGATCAGCCCCAGCATTTT
TRBV9	TRBJ2-2	TRBD2	once	CASSPRERNTGELFF	TGTGCCAGCAGCCCGCGGGAGCGGAACACCGGGGAGCTGTTTTTT
TRBV5-1	TRBJ1-4	NA	NA	CASSLGGQTNEKLFF	TGCGCCAGCAGCTTGGGCGGACAGACTAATGAAAAACTGTTTTTT
TRBV7-2	TRBJ1-5	NA	NA	CASSLAPKPGGNQPQHF	TGTGCCAGCAGCTTAGCTCCAAAACCGGGGGGAAATCAGCCCCAGCATTTT
TRBV4-2	TRBJ2-7	NA	NA	CASSQVKLGGSYEQYF	TGTGCCAGCAGCCAAGTAAAACTAGGGGGTTCCTACGAGCAGTACTTC
TRBV19	TRBJ1-3	TRBD1	few	CASNDPGQGVQNTIYF	TGTGCCAGTAACGACCCAGGACAGGGGGTTCAAAACACCATATATTTT
TRBV7-2	TRBJ1-1	TRBD1	NA	CASSPTGGRTTEAFF	TGTGCCAGCAGCCCTACAGGGGGCAGAACCACTGAAGCTTTCTTT